A single sample gave rise to the 7 T cell receptor beta chains below, sequenced in a study of CD4 T cells in relation to SARS-CoV-2 and coronaviruses (dated by TCRdb to 2020 to 2023). Library creation used the immunoSEQ multiplex PCR assay. Entries here come from immuneACCESS through TCRdb and include only in-frame sequences with V and J called. Some clones fail to appear in such tables; in the studies checked, an unresolved V gene covers under half of the shortfall, and the cause of the remainder is unknown. The sample table shows around 41,000 clones, and about 87% are seen once. The top ten clonotypes cover less than 1.5% of the sample. No antigen has been identified for these receptors. The sample comprised naive CD4+ T cells from PBMCs, cultured in vitro. Read against the paper, the sample's cell subset or site label means: naive CD4+ T cells isolated by negative enrichment. These receptors were taken from an adult with COVID-19.

The rearrangement joins TRBV7-3 to TRBJ1-6, with D tentatively TRBD1 (5 bases). V lost 2 bases, J lost 9 bases, and 11 bases lay in between. In germline, CDR1 is SGHTA, CDR2 FQGTGA. The length of the CDR3 is 14 residues. In nucleotides, the CDR3 is TGTGCCAGCAGCTTAGGGGGGGGGATTTCACCCCTCCACTTT. Protein: CASSLGGGISPLHF.

This chain connects TRBV9 to TRBJ1-2; D is possibly TRBD1 (6 bases). Germline CDR1 SGDLS, CDR2 YYNGEE. This CDR3 contains 13 residues. Trimming shortened V by 4 bases and J by 4 bases, and 11 bases separated the two germline ends. CDR3: CASSPTGIYGYTF. The CDR3 region has the DNA TGTGCCAGCAGCCCTACAGGGATCTATGGCTACACCTTC. The whole variable domain, filled in from reference TRBV9 and TRBJ1-2, reads DSGVTQTPKHLITATGQRVTLRCSPRSGDLSVYWYQQSLDQGLQFLIQYYNGEERAKGNILERFSAQQFPDLHSELNLSSLELGDSALYFCASSPTGIYGYTFGSGTRLTVV.

This sequence joins TRBV28 and TRBJ1-2; D ambiguous. This CDR3 is built from 15 residues. The V end lost 2 bases, the J end lost 4 bases, and 14 bases lay between the germline ends. The germline V gene encodes CDR1 MDHEN and CDR2 SYDVKM. The CDR3 nucleotides are TGTGCCAGCAGTTTACAGGACCGGTGGGTCTATGGCTACACCTTC. Its translation: CASSLQDRWVYGYTF.

The rearrangement links TRBV30 to TRBJ2-3, with TRBD2 matching 10 bases. Germline V gene data show CDR1 as GTSNPN and CDR2 as SVGIG (reference sequence). The CDR3 totals 13 residues. V lost 4 bases and J lost 6; bases outside the gene matches: 4. Here the CDR3 DNA reads TGTGCCTGGAATCTAGCGGGAGAGGATACGCAGTATTTT. As protein: CAWNLAGEDTQYF.

V usage is TRBV7-3 and J usage is TRBJ2-1, with TRBD2 matching over 8 bases. The trim removed 0 bases at V and 4 bases at J, leaving 2 bases unmatched. Per germline, CDR1 SGHTA and CDR2 FQGTGA. This CDR3 is 15 amino acids long. Here the CDR3 reads CASSLTTSGYNEQFF. The CDR3 DNA reads TGTGCCAGCAGCTTAACCACTAGCGGTTACAATGAGCAGTTCTTC.

This chain uses TRBV28 with TRBJ1-5; 7 nucleotides line up with TRBD1. The CDR3 extends over 18 amino acids. The junction had 11 bases not matched to a gene; V was cut back by 1 base and J by 2 bases. Germline V lookup: CDR1 MDHEN, CDR2 SYDVKM. The CDR3 nucleotides are TGTGCCAGCAGTTTATCCTTGACAGGGTTGTTCGGCAATCAGCCCCAGCATTTT. As protein: CASSLSLTGLFGNQPQHF.

The rearrangement uses TRBV11-3 and TRBJ2-5, with 9 bases fitting TRBD1. Trimming at V came to 1 base and at J to 4 bases, leaving 4 bases not matched to a gene. The germline V gene has CDR1 SGHNT and CDR2 YENEEA. This CDR3 comprises 15 residues. The CDR3 DNA is TGTGCCAGCAGCTTAGGAGAACAGGGGGCAGAGACCCAGTACTTC. Protein sequence: CASSLGEQGAETQYF.